This T cell receptor beta chain is drawn from a study of radiation and T cells in renal cell carcinoma. Clones were sequenced by immunoSEQ multiplex PCR, and TCRdb holds only the in-frame ones, with some missing. The top ten hold roughly 4.1% of the sample, which has 120,000 to 150,000 clones, about 87% seen once. V lost 8 bases and J lost 1; bases outside the gene matches: 3. This CDR3 comprises 16 residues. The germline CDR1 and CDR2 sequences are MNHEY and SMNVEV (reference sequence). The time point was: baseline pretreatment blood. This sample's treatment: 15 Gy SBRT to primary tumor, nephrectomy 4 weeks later. Clear cell pathology was present in this patient's renal cell carcinoma. Study results and limitations: From baseline, blood top tumor clonotypes peaked at 2 weeks post-radiation. Pretreatment tumor biopsies were lacking, so baseline clonotypes are unknown.

Of note for this clone: Antigen specificity is unknown.

V usage is TRBV27 and J usage is TRBJ2-3; 16 bases agree with TRBD2. The sequencing here drew on blood, taken from a patient whose treatment included radiotherapy and nephrectomy. This TCR came from a woman in her 70s with renal cell carcinoma. For the CDR3, the DNA is TGTGCCAGCGGGACTAGCGGGGGGGCCGGCACAGATACGCAGTATTTT. The encoded protein is CASGTSGGAGTDTQYF.